What follows are 16 T cell receptor beta chains derived from one specimen sequenced in a study of Ad26.COV2.S vaccination and SARS-CoV-2 variants (dated by TCRdb to 2020 to 2023). Explained via the paper, the treatment or condition label denotes: 15 to 20 received Ad26.COV2.S at low or high dose, single or two shots; several received placebo; per-sample allocation not given. For vaccine and placebo recipients, the sequenced repertoires came from samples collected on day 63 after the first injection. The receptor library was made with the immunoSEQ multiplex PCR assay. Drawn from immuneACCESS, this table holds only the in-frame rearrangements with V and J called that TCRdb kept. Clones are partly lost; checked studies trace under half to an unresolved V gene and leave the rest unexplained. The sample table holds about 680,000 clones, of which around 92% were seen once. The ten top clones hold roughly 1.5% of the sample.

The sequencing here drew on peripheral blood, taken in a trial of Ad26.COV2.S vaccine versus placebo. The receptors shown here come from a person between 18 and 65 years old who received the Ad26.COV2.S COVID-19 vaccine or a placebo.

This chain connects TRBV13 to TRBJ2-1, with a tentative D call TRBD2 (6 bases). The CDR3 contains 15 residues. The V gene lost 5 bases and the J gene lost 8 bases, with 19 bases spanning the gap. The V gene's germline CDR1 is PRHDT and CDR2 FYEKMQ (reference sequence). CDR3 bases: TGTGCCAGCAGCAACGGACTAAGCTTTTCTCATGAGCAGTTCTTC. This translates into CASSNGLSFSHEQFF. Full variable domain (remainder filled in from reference TRBV13 and TRBJ2-1): AAGVIQSPRHLIKEKRETATLKCYPIPRHDTVYWYQQGPGQDPQFLISFYEKMQSDKGSIPDRFSAQQFSDYHSELNMSSLELGDSALYFCASSNGLSFSHEQFFGPGTRLTVL.

The rearrangement uses TRBV5-1 and TRBJ2-2; TRBD1 might be the D (5 bases). The CDR3 runs to 13 residues. Trimming pared 4 bases from V and 7 bases from J, leaving 11 bases between. CDR1 SGHRS and CDR2 YFSETQ come from the germline V gene. CDR3 region: CASSVRRGGELFF. The DNA for the CDR3 is TGCGCCAGCAGCGTACGTAGGGGCGGGGAGCTGTTTTTT.

The CDR3 DNA follows: TGTGCCAGCTCACCTTTAGGGACAGGGGCATTGTACAATGAGCAGTTCTTC. It encodes CASSPLGTGALYNEQFF. V gene TRBV18 combines with J gene TRBJ2-1, with TRBD1 identical over 10 bases. Germline V lookup: CDR1 KGHSH, CDR2 LQKENI. CDR3 size: 17 residues. V trimming: 3 bases; J trimming: 4 bases; junction bases outside the gene matches: 9. Drawing the rest from reference TRBV18 and TRBJ2-1, the complete variable domain is NAGVMQNPRHLVRRRGQEARLRCSPMKGHSHVYWYRQLPEEGLKFMVYLQKENIIDESGMPKERFSAEFPKEGPSILRIQQVVRGDSAAYFCASSPLGTGALYNEQFFGPGTRLTVL.

The genes are TRBV10-3 and TRBJ2-1; D is undetermined. The CDR3 is 16 amino acids. Germline loops: CDR1 ENHRY, CDR2 SYGVKD. V lost 3 bases and J 0 bases, leaving 12 bases between the germline ends. The CDR3 sequence is CAISDPHSGSYNEQFF. In DNA, the CDR3 is TGTGCCATCAGTGACCCACACTCAGGCTCCTACAATGAGCAGTTCTTC.

The V call is TRBV2, the J call TRBJ1-1; D possibly corresponds to TRBD1 (5 bases). Germline CDR1 and CDR2: SNHLY and FYNNEI. The CDR3 spans 15 residues. V was trimmed by 4 bases and J by 8 bases, leaving 20 bases between them. This CDR3 is CASSVGDVGTAEAFF. The CDR3 DNA reads TGTGCCAGCAGTGTGGGGGACGTGGGGACGGCCGAAGCTTTCTTT.

The chain combines TRBV7-2 with TRBJ1-3; a possible D gene is TRBD1 (5 bases). Trimming removed 5 bases from V and 0 bases from J, with 14 bases in between. The CDR3 is 16 residues long. CDR1 is SGHTA, CDR2 FQGNSA, per germline. Here the CDR3 reads CASSQTPGFSGNTIYF. The CDR3 coding sequence is TGTGCCAGCAGCCAAACACCAGGGTTCTCTGGAAACACCATATATTTT.

The sample holds one count of this clone. V usage is TRBV29-1 and J usage is TRBJ2-1; TRBD2 aligns across 8 bases. The CDR3 contains 15 residues. Germline V gives CDR1 SQVTM, CDR2 ANQGSEA. The J segment lost 8 bases and the V segment lost 4 bases, leaving 13 bases of the junction unmatched. CDR3 DNA: TGCAGCGTTGGAGGCCGGTCCGGGACTAGAGATGAGCAGTTCTTC. Its translation is CSVGGRSGTRDEQFF.

This clone turned up a few times. The chain links TRBV6-2 or TRBV6-3 to TRBJ1-5, with 10 bases matching TRBD1. The CDR3 consists of 17 residues. The junction had 5 bases not matched to a gene; V was cut back by 2 bases and J by 1 base. Germline lookup yields CDR1 MNHEY and CDR2 SVGEGT. CDR3 sequence (DNA): TGTGCCAGCAGTTACCCCCGGACAGGGGGAAGCAATCAGCCCCAGCATTTT. This encodes CASSYPRTGGSNQPQHF.

V gene TRBV3-1 (or the pseudogene TRBV3-2) combines with J gene TRBJ1-2; perhaps TRBD1 as D (5 bases). V lost 3 bases to trimming and J lost 4 bases, with 9 bases between them. The CDR3 sequence is 13 residues long. The V gene's germline CDR1 is LGHDT and CDR2 YNNKEL (reference sequence). CDR3 sequence: CASSQGRSYGYTF. CDR3 coding DNA: TGTGCCAGCAGCCAGGGGCGGAGCTATGGCTACACCTTC.

The chain is built from TRBV19 and TRBJ1-5; 8 positions agree with TRBD1. The germline gives CDR1 LNHDA, CDR2 SQIVND (reference sequence). CDR3 length: 17 amino acids. Trimming at V came to 2 bases and at J to 5 bases, leaving 11 bases not matched to a gene. DNA for the CDR3: TGTGCCAGTAGTATAATAACCTCAGGGGGCGGTTATCAGCCCCAGCATTTT. Amino acids: CASSIITSGGGYQPQHF.

J is TRBJ2-1 and V is TRBV5-1; D may be TRBD1 or TRBD2 (6 bases each). The CDR3 consists of 16 residues. V was trimmed by 4 bases and J by 1 base, leaving 15 bases between them. Germline V CDR1 and CDR2: SGHRS, YFSETQ. The CDR3 DNA is TGCGCCAGCAGCGGGGGGCCTAGCTCTTCCTACAATGAGCAGTTCTTC. Its translation: CASSGGPSSSYNEQFF.

This chain joins TRBV6-5 and TRBJ1-1; 11 bases are a match to TRBD1. The CDR3 extends over 14 amino acids. Germline V CDR1 and CDR2: MNHEY, SVGAGI. Unmatched junction bases numbered 0, after V lost 2 bases and J lost 4 bases. The CDR3 reads CASSYGTGGTEAFF. In nucleotides, the CDR3 is TGTGCCAGCAGTTACGGGACAGGGGGCACTGAAGCTTTCTTT.

This chain uses TRBV19 with TRBJ2-3; maybe TRBD1 (5 bases). From germline, CDR1 is LNHDA and CDR2 SQIVND (reference sequence). Trimming stripped 5 bases from V and 6 bases from J, with 12 bases between. This CDR3 region has 13 residues. This CDR3 reads CASSLSGKDTQYF. CDR3 coding DNA: TGTGCCAGTAGTCTCTCAGGGAAGGATACGCAGTATTTT.

This clone was counted once. V gene TRBV4-3 combines with J gene TRBJ2-5, with 9 nucleotides matching TRBD2. The germline gives CDR1 LGHNA, CDR2 YSLEER. V was clipped by 0 bases and J by 11 bases; unmatched bases: 4. The CDR3 extends over 13 amino acids. The CDR3 here is CASSQEAGGPQYF. DNA of the CDR3: TGCGCCAGCAGCCAAGAAGCGGGGGGCCCTCAGTACTTC.

The rearrangement links TRBV7-8 to TRBJ2-7; D is unclear. CDR1 and CDR2 (germline): SGHVS, FQNEAQ. The V end lost 1 base, the J end lost 2 bases, and 12 bases lay between the germline ends. The CDR3 consists of 15 residues. CDR3 nucleotide sequence: TGTGCCAGCAGCTTAGGGGTACAACCCGCCTACGAGCAGTACTTC. Its protein product is CASSLGVQPAYEQYF.

The V call is TRBV2, the J call TRBJ1-5; D unresolved. The CDR3 length is 13 residues. Trimming removed 6 bases from V and 2 bases from J, with 8 bases in between. The germline gives CDR1 SNHLY, CDR2 FYNNEI. DNA for the CDR3: TGTGCCAGCAGGGGGATGGGCAATCAGCCCCAGCATTTT. Translating gives CASRGMGNQPQHF.